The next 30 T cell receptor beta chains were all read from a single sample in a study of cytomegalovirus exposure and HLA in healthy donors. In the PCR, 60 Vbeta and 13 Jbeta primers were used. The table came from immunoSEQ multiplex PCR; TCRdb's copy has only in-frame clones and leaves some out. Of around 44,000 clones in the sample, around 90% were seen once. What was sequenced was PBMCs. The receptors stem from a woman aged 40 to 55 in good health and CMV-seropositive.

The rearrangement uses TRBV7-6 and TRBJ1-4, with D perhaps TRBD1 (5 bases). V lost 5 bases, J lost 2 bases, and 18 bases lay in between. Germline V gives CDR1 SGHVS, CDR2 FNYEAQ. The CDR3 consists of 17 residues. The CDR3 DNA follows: TGTGCCAGCAGCCCCAGAGGGGAGGGAATTACTAATGAAAAACTGTTTTTT. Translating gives CASSPRGEGITNEKLFF.

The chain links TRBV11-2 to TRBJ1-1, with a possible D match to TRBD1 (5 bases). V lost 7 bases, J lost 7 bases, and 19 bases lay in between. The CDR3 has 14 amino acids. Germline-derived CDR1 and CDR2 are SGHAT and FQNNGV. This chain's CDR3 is CASTLLTASYEAFF. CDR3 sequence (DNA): TGTGCCAGCACTCTGCTGACAGCGAGCTATGAAGCTTTCTTT.

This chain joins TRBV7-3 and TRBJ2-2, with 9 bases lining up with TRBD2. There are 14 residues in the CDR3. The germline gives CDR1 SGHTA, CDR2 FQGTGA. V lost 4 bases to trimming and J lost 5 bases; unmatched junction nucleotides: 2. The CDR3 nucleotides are TGTGCCAGCAGCTACGGACTAGCGACCGGGGAGCTGTTTTTT. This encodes CASSYGLATGELFF. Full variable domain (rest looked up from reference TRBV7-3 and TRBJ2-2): GAGVSQTPSNKVTEKGKYVELRCDPISGHTALYWYRQSLGQGPEFLIYFQGTGAADDSGLPNDRFFAVRPEGSVSTLKIQRTERGDSAVYLCASSYGLATGELFFGEGSRLTVL.

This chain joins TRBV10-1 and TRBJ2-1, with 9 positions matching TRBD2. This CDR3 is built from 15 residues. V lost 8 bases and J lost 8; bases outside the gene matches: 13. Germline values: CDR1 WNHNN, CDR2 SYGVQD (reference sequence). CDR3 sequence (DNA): TGCGCCAGCTGCGACGGCGGGGGGGTGGTCGATGAGCAGTTCTTC. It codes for CASCDGGGVVDEQFF.

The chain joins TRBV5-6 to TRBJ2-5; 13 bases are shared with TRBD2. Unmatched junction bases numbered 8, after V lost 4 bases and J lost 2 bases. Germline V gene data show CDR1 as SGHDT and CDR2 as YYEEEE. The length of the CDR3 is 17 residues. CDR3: CASSHLRLAGGQETQYF. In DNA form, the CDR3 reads TGTGCCAGCAGCCACCTCCGACTAGCGGGGGGACAAGAGACCCAGTACTTC.

The CDR3 loop is CAREGAGEEQYF. Written as DNA, the CDR3 is TGTGCTAGAGAGGGCGCGGGGGAGGAGCAGTACTTC. This chain links TRBV30 with TRBJ2-5, with 7 nucleotides matching TRBD2. The CDR3 extends over 12 amino acids. Germline lookup yields CDR1 GTSNPN and CDR2 SVGIG (reference sequence).

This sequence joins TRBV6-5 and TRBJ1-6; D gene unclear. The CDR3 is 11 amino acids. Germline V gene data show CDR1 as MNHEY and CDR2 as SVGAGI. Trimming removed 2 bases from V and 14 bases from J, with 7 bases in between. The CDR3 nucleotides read TGTGCCAGCAGTTACGAGGGAACCCTCCACTTT. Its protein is CASSYEGTLHF.

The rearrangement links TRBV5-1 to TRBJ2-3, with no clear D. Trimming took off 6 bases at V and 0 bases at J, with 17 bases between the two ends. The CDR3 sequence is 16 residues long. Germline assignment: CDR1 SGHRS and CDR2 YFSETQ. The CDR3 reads CASKKLSAGSTDTQYF. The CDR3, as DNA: TGCGCCAGCAAAAAATTAAGCGCCGGGAGCACAGATACGCAGTATTTT.

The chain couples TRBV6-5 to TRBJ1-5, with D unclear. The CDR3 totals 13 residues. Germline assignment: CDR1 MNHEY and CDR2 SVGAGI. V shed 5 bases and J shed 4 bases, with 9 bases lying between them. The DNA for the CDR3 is TGTGCCAGCAGTACTCAAAAAAATCAGCCCCAGCATTTT. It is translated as CASSTQKNQPQHF.

The CDR3 DNA follows: TGTGCCAGCAGTATGACTGGGTTCACAGATACGCAGTATTTT. Residues: CASSMTGFTDTQYF. The V call is TRBV11-2, the J call TRBJ2-3; no reliable D call. CDR1 SGHAT and CDR2 FQNNGV come from the germline V gene. This CDR3 is built from 14 residues. The V end lost 6 bases, the J end lost 2 bases, and 12 bases lay between the germline ends.

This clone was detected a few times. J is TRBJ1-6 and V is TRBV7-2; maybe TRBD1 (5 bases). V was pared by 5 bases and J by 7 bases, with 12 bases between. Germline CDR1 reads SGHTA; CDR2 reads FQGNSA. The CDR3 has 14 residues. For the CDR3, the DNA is TGTGCCAGCAGCAAGGGGCAGGAAAATTCACCCCTCCACTTT. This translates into CASSKGQENSPLHF.

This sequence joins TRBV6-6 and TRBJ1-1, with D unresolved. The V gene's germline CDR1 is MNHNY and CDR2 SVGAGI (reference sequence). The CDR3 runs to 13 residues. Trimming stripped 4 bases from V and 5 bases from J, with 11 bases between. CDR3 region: CASSWGGETEAFF. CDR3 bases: TGTGCCAGCAGTTGGGGAGGAGAGACTGAAGCTTTCTTT.

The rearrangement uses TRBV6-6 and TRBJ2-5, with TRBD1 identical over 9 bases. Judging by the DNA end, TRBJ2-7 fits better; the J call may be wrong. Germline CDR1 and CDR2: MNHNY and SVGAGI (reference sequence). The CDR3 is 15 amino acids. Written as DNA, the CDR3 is TGTGCCAGCAGCCCTGGGACAGGGCTTCCCTACGAGCAGTACTTC. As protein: CASSPGTGLPYEQYF.

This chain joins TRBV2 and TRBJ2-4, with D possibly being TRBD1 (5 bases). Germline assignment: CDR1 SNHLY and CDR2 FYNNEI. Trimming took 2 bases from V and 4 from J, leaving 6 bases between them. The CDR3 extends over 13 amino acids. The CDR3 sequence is CASSERQKNIQYF. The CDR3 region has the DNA TGTGCCAGCAGTGAAAGACAGAAAAACATTCAGTACTTC.

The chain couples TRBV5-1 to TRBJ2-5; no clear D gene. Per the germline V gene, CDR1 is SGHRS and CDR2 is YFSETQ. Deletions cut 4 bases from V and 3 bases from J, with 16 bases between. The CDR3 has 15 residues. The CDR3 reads CASSKAERAEETQYF. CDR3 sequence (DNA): TGCGCCAGCAGCAAAGCCGAGCGTGCTGAAGAGACCCAGTACTTC.

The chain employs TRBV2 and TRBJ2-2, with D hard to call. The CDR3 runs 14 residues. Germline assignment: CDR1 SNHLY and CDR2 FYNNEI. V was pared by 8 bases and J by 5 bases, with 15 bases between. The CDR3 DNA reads TGTGCCAGCCGTGGGTACAGTCGAACCGGGGAGCTGTTTTTT. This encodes CASRGYSRTGELFF. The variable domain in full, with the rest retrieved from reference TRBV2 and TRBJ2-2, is EPEVTQTPSHQVTQMGQEVILRCVPISNHLYFYWYRQILGQKVEFLVSFYNNEISEKSEIFDDQFSVERPDGSNFTLKIRSTKLEDSAMYFCASRGYSRTGELFFGEGSRLTVL.

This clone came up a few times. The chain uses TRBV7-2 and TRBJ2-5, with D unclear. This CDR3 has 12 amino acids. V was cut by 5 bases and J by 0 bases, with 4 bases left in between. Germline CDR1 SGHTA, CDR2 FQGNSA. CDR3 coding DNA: TGTGCCAGCAGCAACTACCAAGAGACCCAGTACTTC. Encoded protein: CASSNYQETQYF. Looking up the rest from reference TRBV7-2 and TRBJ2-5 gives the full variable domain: GAGVSQSPSNKVTEKGKDVELRCDPISGHTALYWYRQSLGQGLEFLIYFQGNSAPDKSGLPSDRFSAERTGGSVSTLTIQRTQQEDSAVYLCASSNYQETQYFGPGTRLLVL.

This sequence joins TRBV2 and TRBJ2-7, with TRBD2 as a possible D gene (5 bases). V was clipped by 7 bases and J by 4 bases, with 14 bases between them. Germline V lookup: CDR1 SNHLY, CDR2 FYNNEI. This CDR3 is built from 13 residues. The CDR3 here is CASTRGISYEQYF. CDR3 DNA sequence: TGTGCCAGCACCCGAGGGATTTCATACGAGCAGTACTTC.

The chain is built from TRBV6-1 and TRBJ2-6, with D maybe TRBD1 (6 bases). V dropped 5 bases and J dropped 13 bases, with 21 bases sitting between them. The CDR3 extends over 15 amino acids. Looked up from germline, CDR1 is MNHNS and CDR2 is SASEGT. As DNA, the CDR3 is TGTGCCAGCAGTTTTTCCCCGGGACACCTTCCAGTCCTGACTTTC. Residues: CASSFSPGHLPVLTF.

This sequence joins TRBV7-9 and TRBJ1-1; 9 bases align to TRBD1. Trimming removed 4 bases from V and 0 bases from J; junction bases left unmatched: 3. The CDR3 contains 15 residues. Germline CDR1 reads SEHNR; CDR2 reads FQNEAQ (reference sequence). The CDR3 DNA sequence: TGTGCCAGCAGCTCAGGACAGGGGCTGAACACTGAAGCTTTCTTT. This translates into CASSSGQGLNTEAFF.

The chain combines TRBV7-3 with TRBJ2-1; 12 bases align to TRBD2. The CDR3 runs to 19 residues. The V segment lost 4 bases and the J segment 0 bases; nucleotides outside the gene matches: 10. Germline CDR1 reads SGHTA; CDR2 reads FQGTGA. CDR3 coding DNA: TGTGCCAGCAGCTCCACCGGGACTAGCGGGTCGAGCTCCTACAATGAGCAGTTCTTC. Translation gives CASSSTGTSGSSSYNEQFF.

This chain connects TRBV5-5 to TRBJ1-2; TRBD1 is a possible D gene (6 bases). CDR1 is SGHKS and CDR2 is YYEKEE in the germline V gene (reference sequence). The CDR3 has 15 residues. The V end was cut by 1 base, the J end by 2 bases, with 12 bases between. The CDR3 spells CASSLSGGANYGYTF. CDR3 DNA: TGTGCCAGCAGCTTGTCGGGGGGCGCGAACTATGGCTACACCTTC.

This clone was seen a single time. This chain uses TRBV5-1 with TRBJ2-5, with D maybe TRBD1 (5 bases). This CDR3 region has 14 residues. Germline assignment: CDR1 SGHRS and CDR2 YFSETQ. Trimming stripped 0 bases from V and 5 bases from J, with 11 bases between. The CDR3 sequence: CASSLDEGVETQYF. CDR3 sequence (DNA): TGCGCCAGCAGCTTGGATGAAGGGGTGGAGACCCAGTACTTC.

The CDR3 loop is CASSPGVGGRETQYF. In DNA, the CDR3 is TGTGCCAGCAGCCCCGGGGTGGGGGGACGGGAGACCCAGTACTTC. This chain joins TRBV28 and TRBJ2-5; possibly TRBD2 for D (6 bases). Trimming removed 6 bases from V and 5 bases from J, with 19 bases in between. The germline CDR1 and CDR2 sequences are MDHEN and SYDVKM. This CDR3 comprises 15 residues. Based on the CDR3 plus reference TRBV28 and TRBJ2-5, the full variable domain is DVKVTQSSRYLVKRTGEKVFLECVQDMDHENMFWYRQDPGLGLRLIYFSYDVKMKEKGDIPEGYSVSREKKERFSLILESASTNQTSMYLCASSPGVGGRETQYFGPGTRLLVL.

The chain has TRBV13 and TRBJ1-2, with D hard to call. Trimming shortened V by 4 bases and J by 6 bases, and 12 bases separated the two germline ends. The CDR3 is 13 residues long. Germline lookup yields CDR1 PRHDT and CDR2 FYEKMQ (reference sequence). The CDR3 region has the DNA TGTGCCAGCAGCTACCTAGGATACCATGGCTACACCTTC. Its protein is CASSYLGYHGYTF.

CDR3: CASSLTGEETQYF. The CDR3 nucleotides are TGCGCCAGCAGCTTAACAGGGGAAGAGACCCAGTACTTC. V and J are TRBV5-1 and TRBJ2-5; the match to TRBD1 covers 7 bases. CDR3 length equals 13 residues. Per the germline V gene, CDR1 is SGHRS and CDR2 is YFSETQ. V gave up 2 bases and J gave up 3 bases; unmatched junction bases: 1.

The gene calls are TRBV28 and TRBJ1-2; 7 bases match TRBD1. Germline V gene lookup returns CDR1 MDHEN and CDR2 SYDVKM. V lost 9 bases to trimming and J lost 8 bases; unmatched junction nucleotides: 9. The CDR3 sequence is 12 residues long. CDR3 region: CASEGQTTGYTF. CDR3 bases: TGTGCCAGTGAGGGACAGACGACCGGCTACACCTTC.

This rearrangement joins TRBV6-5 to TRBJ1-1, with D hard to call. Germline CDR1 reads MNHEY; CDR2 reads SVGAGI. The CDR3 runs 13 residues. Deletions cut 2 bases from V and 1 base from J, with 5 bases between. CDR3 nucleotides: TGTGCCAGCAGTTACAACTCGAACACTGAAGCTTTCTTT. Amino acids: CASSYNSNTEAFF.

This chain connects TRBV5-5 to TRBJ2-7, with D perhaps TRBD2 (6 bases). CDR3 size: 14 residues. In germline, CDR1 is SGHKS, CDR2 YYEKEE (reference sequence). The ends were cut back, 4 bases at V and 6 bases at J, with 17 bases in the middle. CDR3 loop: CASSQLLVGGEQYF. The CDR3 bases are TGTGCCAGCAGCCAACTACTAGTGGGGGGCGAGCAGTACTTC.

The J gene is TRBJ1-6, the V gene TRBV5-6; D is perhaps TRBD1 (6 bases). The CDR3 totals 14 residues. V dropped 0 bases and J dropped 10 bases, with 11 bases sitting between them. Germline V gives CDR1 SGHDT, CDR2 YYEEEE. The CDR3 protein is CASSLVGRGSPLHF. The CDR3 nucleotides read TGTGCCAGCAGCTTGGTAGGGAGGGGGTCACCCCTCCACTTT.